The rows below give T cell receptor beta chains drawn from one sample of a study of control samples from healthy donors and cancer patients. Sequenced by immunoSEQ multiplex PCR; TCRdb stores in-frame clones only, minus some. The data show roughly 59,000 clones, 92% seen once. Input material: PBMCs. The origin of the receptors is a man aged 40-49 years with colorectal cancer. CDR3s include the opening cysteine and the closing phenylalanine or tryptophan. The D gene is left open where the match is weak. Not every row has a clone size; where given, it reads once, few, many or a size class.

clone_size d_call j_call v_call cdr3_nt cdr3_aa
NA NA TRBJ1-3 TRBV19 TGTGCCACCAGAATGGAAAACACCATATATTTT CATRMENTIYF
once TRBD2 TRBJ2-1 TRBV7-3 TGTGCCAGCAGTTCACCTTCTAGCGGGGGGTTATCCTACAATGAGCAGTTCTTC CASSSPSSGGLSYNEQFF
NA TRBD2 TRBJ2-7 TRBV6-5 TGTGCCAGCAGTTACGCGGCGGGGGGGGGCAGCGAGCAGTACTTC CASSYAAGGGSEQYF
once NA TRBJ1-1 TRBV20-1 TGCAGTGCTGCAGGGGACGCTGAAGCTTTCTTT CSAAGDAEAFF
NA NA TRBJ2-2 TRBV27 TGTGCCAGCAGGGGGCGCGAGGAGCTGTTTTTT CASRGREELFF
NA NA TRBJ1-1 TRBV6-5 TGTGCCAGCAGTTACGCAGGGAAGATAACTGAAGCTTTCTTT CASSYAGKITEAFF
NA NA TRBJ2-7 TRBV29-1 TGCAGCGTTTCCGGAGGTCAGAGCTCCTACGAGCAGTACTTC CSVSGGQSSYEQYF
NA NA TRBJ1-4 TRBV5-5 TGTGCCAGCAGCCCGACGGTAGCGGGAGGAGAAAAACTGTTTTTT CASSPTVAGGEKLFF
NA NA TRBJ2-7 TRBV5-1 TGCGCCAGCAGCAATACCGGGACGTGTGAGCAGTACTTC CASSNTGTCEQYF
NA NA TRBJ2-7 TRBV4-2 TGTGCCAGCAGCCCCAGCGGGACAGGACTGGTGGAGCAGTACTTC CASSPSGTGLVEQYF
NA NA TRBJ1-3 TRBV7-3 TGTGCCAGCAGCTTAGGCCTGCAAAACACCATATATTTT CASSLGLQNTIYF
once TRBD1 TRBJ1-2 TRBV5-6 TGTGCCAGCAGCCTGGGACAGGAGGATGGCTACACCTTC CASSLGQEDGYTF
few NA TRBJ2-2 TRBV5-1 TGCGCCAGCAGCTTTCCGGTCGAGGGGAGGTGGAACACCGGGGAGCTGTTTTTT CASSFPVEGRWNTGELFF
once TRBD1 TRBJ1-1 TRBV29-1 TGCAGCGTTTCAGGACAGGGTAACACTGAAGCTTTCTTT CSVSGQGNTEAFF
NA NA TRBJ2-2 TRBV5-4 TGTGCCAGCAGCTTGGGGCCCCGACACCAGGGCGGGGAGCTGTTTTTT CASSLGPRHQGGELFF
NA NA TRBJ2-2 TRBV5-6 TGTGCCAGCAGCTTGATCGGGGGCGAAGCCGGGGAGCTGTTTTTT CASSLIGGEAGELFF
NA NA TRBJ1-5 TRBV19 TGTGCCAGTAGTACGACAGTAAATCAGCCCCAGCATTTT CASSTTVNQPQHF
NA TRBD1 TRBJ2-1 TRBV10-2 TGCGCCAGCAGTACGACAGGGGGCGCCTACAATGAGCAGTTCTTC CASSTTGGAYNEQFF
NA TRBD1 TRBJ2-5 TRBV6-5 TGTGCCAGCAGACCGCCGGGACAGGGGACGGAGACCCAGTACTTC CASRPPGQGTETQYF
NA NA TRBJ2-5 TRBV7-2 TGTGCCAGCAGCTTAAAAGAGACCCAGTACTTC CASSLKETQYF
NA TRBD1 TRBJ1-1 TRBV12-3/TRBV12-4 TGTGCCAGCAGCACAGGGGGGGGCACTGAAGCTTTCTTT CASSTGGGTEAFF
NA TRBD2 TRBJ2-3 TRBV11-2 TGTGCCAGCAGCCCCCAGCGGGGGAGCACAGATACGCAGTATTTT CASSPQRGSTDTQYF
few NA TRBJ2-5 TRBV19 TGTGCCAGCGAGGCGGGGGAGACCCAGTACTTC CASEAGETQYF
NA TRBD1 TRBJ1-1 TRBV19 TGTGCCAGTAGGTTCCAGGGGGCTGGCACTGAAGCTTTCTTT CASRFQGAGTEAFF
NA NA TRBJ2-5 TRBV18 TGTGCCAGCTCACCGGGGCTAGGGGAGACCCAGTACTTC CASSPGLGETQYF
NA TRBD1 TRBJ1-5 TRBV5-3 TGTGCCAGAAGCGCCATGACAGGGGAGGTGAGCAATCAGCCCCAGCATTTT CARSAMTGEVSNQPQHF
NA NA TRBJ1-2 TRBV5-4 TGTGCCAGCAGCTTGGATGGGTTTGGCTACACCTTC CASSLDGFGYTF
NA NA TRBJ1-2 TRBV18 TGTGCCAGCTCACCACCTTCGGGGGCGGCCACCTTC CASSPPSGAATF
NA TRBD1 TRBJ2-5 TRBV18 TGTGCCAGCTCACCAACAGGGGGTCAAGAGACCCAGTACTTC CASSPTGGQETQYF
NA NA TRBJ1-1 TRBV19 TGTGCCAGTAGTTCATTGGGAAAGTTAACTGAAGCTTTCTTT CASSSLGKLTEAFF
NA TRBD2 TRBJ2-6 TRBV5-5 TGTGCCAGCAGCTATACGGGAGGAACCCTTAACTCTGGGGCCAACGTCCTGACTTTC CASSYTGGTLNSGANVLTF
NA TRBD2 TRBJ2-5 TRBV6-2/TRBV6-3 TGTGCCAGCAGTTTCCTAGCGGGGACGTACCAAGAGACCCAGTACTTC CASSFLAGTYQETQYF
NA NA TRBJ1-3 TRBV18 TGTGCCAGCTCACCCCGCAGCGGAAACACCATATATTTT CASSPRSGNTIYF